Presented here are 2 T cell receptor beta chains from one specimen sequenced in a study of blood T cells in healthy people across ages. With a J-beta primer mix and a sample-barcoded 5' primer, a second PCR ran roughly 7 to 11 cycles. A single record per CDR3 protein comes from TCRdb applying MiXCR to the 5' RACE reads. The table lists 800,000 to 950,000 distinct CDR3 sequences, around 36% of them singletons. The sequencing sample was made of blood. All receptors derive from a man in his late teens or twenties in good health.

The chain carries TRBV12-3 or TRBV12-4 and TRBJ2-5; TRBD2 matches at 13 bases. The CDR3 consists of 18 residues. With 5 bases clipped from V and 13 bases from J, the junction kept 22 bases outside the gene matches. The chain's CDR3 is CASSTGTSGTGVYGERYF. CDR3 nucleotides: TGTGCCAGCAGTACCGGGACTAGCGGGACCGGCGTTTACGGTGAGCGGTACTTC.

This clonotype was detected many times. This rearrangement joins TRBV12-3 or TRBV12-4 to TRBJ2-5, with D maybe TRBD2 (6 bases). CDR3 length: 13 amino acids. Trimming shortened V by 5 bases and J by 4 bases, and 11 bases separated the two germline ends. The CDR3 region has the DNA TGTGCCAGCAGTCGACTAGTTACAGAGACCCAGTACTTC. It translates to CASSRLVTETQYF.